The 8 T cell receptor beta chains listed next were all sequenced from one sample in a study of cytomegalovirus exposure and HLA in healthy donors listed by TCRdb under 2017. Libraries were constructed by the immunoSEQ multiplex PCR assay. A mixture of 60 forward primers for TCR Vbeta segments and 13 reverse primers for TCR Jbeta segments was used in the multiplex PCR. TCRdb's version of the immuneACCESS table is confined to in-frame rearrangements and falls short of the full clone set. An unresolved V gene accounts for under half of the shortfall where checked; the remainder is of unknown origin. This sample is represented by 150,000 to 200,000 clones; approximately 71% of them were singletons. Around 9.3% of the sample is taken by the ten largest. Sequenced sample: PBMCs. These receptors were collected from a man aged 30 to 45 in good health and CMV-seropositive.

The CDR3 DNA is TGCGCCAGCTCACTTTACCGGGAGCTGTTTTTT. The encoded protein is CASSLYRELFF. The chain employs TRBV10-2 and TRBJ2-2; D is uncertain. Trimming took off 8 bases at V and 9 bases at J, with 10 bases between the two ends. The CDR3 loop spans 11 amino acids. Looked up from germline, CDR1 is WSHSY and CDR2 is SAAADI.

This clone has only a few counts. V is TRBV6-5 and J is TRBJ2-7; 8 bases agree with TRBD2. J lost 7 bases, V lost 5 bases, and 10 bases had no gene match. The germline V gene encodes CDR1 MNHEY and CDR2 SVGAGI. CDR3 length: 14 residues. CDR3 sequence reads: CASSGARPGGEQYF. CDR3 nucleotide sequence: TGTGCCAGCAGTGGGGCGCGGCCGGGAGGGGAGCAGTACTTC.

This clone appeared a single time. This rearrangement joins TRBV27 to TRBJ2-7; D is perhaps TRBD1 (5 bases). CDR3 length: 14 residues. Germline V gives CDR1 MNHEY, CDR2 SMNVEV (reference sequence). The V end lost 3 bases, the J end lost 2 bases, and 11 bases lay between the germline ends. CDR3 protein: CASSFNWGAYEQYF. As DNA, the CDR3 is TGTGCCAGCAGTTTTAATTGGGGCGCCTACGAGCAGTACTTC.

With respect to this clone: Other DNA sequences in this sample translate to the same CDR3. This chain joins TRBV27 and TRBJ2-7, with 7 bases aligning to TRBD1. Looked up from germline, CDR1 is MNHEY and CDR2 is SMNVEV (reference sequence). The V and J ends lost 2 bases and 1 base, in that order; junction bases with no gene match: 2. The CDR3 totals 14 residues. The CDR3 region is CASSLRGQSYEQYF. The DNA of the CDR3 is TGTGCCAGCAGTTTACGGGGACAGTCCTACGAGCAGTACTTC.

The chain combines TRBV18 with TRBJ1-1, with D perhaps TRBD1 (5 bases). CDR1 KGHSH and CDR2 LQKENI come from the germline V gene. The CDR3 loop spans 12 amino acids. V gave up 6 bases and J gave up 7 bases, with 12 bases separating them. The CDR3 protein is CASSGPGGEAFF. The CDR3 DNA follows: TGTGCCAGCTCCGGACCGGGGGGTGAAGCTTTCTTT.

This chain joins TRBV11-3 and TRBJ1-1; 7 positions agree with TRBD1. Germline CDR1 and CDR2: SGHNT and YENEEA. The CDR3 runs to 13 residues. V shed 4 bases, J shed 6 bases, and the junction held 5 bases outside the gene matches. The CDR3 DNA sequence: TGTGCCAGCAGCTCCGGGACAGACTCTGAAGCTTTCTTT. It codes for CASSSGTDSEAFF.

This chain connects TRBV27 to TRBJ2-3, with D unclear. The CDR3 spans 15 residues. Germline values: CDR1 MNHEY, CDR2 SMNVEV (reference sequence). V shed 7 bases and J shed 4 bases, with 18 bases lying between them. CDR3 in amino acids: CASKLASPLSDTQYF. CDR3 in DNA: TGTGCCAGCAAATTGGCTTCACCTCTTTCAGATACGCAGTATTTT.

The gene calls are TRBV5-1 and TRBJ2-7, with TRBD2 matching over 8 bases. Per the germline V gene, CDR1 is SGHRS and CDR2 is YFSETQ. This CDR3 region has 15 residues. V lost 3 bases and J lost 2; bases outside the gene matches: 7. CDR3 in DNA: TGCGCCAGCAGCTCTTCCGGGACTAGAGCCTACGAGCAGTACTTC. This translates into CASSSSGTRAYEQYF.